The clone carrying this T cell receptor (beta chain) was counted once. Its antigen remains unidentified. This CDR3 is 16 amino acids long. The germline gives CDR1 SGHTA, CDR2 FQGNSA. Trimming took 6 bases from V and 11 from J, leaving 27 bases between them. This sample was taken from a study of breast tumors, draining lymph nodes, adjacent tissues. The study's findings and limits: The data were judged consistent with most tumor T cells coming from lymph node and expanding in tumor.

The lymph nodes were axillary draining lymph nodes from breast cancer patients. One entry per CDR3 protein results from TCRdb running MiXCR on the multiplex PCR reads. The sample carries some 170,000 distinct CDR3 sequences, about 33% recorded once. This TCR was sampled from a female donor with breast cancer. Some clones in this sample may be carry-over from other donors' samples. The sequencing input was axillary lymph node tissue. The rearrangement links TRBV7-2 to TRBJ2-3; D not certain. CDR3 sequence reads: CASRTTGGARSNEQYF. As DNA, the CDR3 is TGTGCCAGCAGAACAACGGGTGGTGCGAGATCCAATGAGCAGTATTTT.